Below, 13 T cell receptor beta chains from the same sample are listed, as sequenced in a study of T cell responses to AZD1222 COVID-19 vaccine. TCRdb's table, derived via immunoSEQ multiplex PCR, lists solely in-frame clones and lacks some. The data hold 200,000 to 300,000 clones, with more than 85% observed a single time. This specimen consisted of peripheral blood, obtained on day 0 of AZD1222 vaccination. These receptor sequences come from an adult in good health.

The chain employs TRBV5-1 and TRBJ2-7, with D uncertain. The CDR3 loop spans 12 amino acids. The germline V gene encodes CDR1 SGHRS and CDR2 YFSETQ. The germline V and J ends were trimmed by 0 bases and 3 bases, with 4 bases remaining between them. The CDR3 coding sequence is TGCGCCAGCAGCTTGGTCAGCTACGAGCAGTACTTC. Translation gives CASSLVSYEQYF.

V is TRBV7-3 and J is TRBJ1-1; D ambiguous. The CDR3 has 13 residues. Between the trimmed V and J ends, which lost 4 bases and 3 bases, there was a span of 9 bases. The germline CDR1 and CDR2 sequences are SGHTA and FQGTGA. CDR3 sequence reads: CASSYTGYTEAFF. The CDR3 nucleotides read TGTGCCAGCAGCTACACGGGGTACACTGAAGCTTTCTTT.

The chain couples TRBV4-3 to TRBJ1-2; D ambiguous. CDR3 length: 12 amino acids. The germline V gene encodes CDR1 LGHNA and CDR2 YSLEER. V shed 1 base and J shed 2 bases, with 2 bases lying between them. CDR3 bases: TGCGCCAGCAGCCAAGGCAACTATGGCTACACCTTC. It yields the protein CASSQGNYGYTF.

The gene calls are TRBV5-4 and TRBJ2-7; D is possibly TRBD2 (6 bases). Trimming took 1 base from V and 1 from J, leaving 15 bases between them. In germline, CDR1 is SGHNT, CDR2 YYREEE (reference sequence). The CDR3 contains 16 residues. The CDR3 sequence is CASSLIVGSPSYEQYF. CDR3 sequence (DNA): TGTGCCAGCAGCTTGATAGTCGGGAGCCCGTCCTACGAGCAGTACTTC.

The V and J genes are TRBV7-3 and TRBJ1-1; 8 bases line up with TRBD1. The CDR3 is 13 amino acids. With V trimmed by 4 bases and J by 4 bases, 2 bases remained unmatched. Looked up from germline, CDR1 is SGHTA and CDR2 is FQGTGA. Here the CDR3 reads CASSSDRGTEAFF. The CDR3 DNA reads TGTGCCAGCAGCTCCGACAGGGGCACTGAAGCTTTCTTT.

The V and J genes are TRBV5-4 and TRBJ1-6; possible D gene TRBD1, 6 bases. V lost 4 bases, J lost 3 bases, and 11 bases lay in between. The CDR3 has 15 amino acids. From germline, CDR1 is SGHNT and CDR2 YYREEE (reference sequence). This CDR3 is CASSNGQFYNSPLHF. CDR3 bases: TGTGCCAGCAGCAATGGACAGTTCTATAATTCACCCCTCCACTTT.

V gene TRBV11-2 combines with J gene TRBJ1-1; D is undetermined. Germline V gene data show CDR1 as SGHAT and CDR2 as FQNNGV. The CDR3 has 12 residues. V lost 4 bases to trimming and J lost 4 bases, with 7 bases between them. The DNA for the CDR3 is TGTGCCAGCAGCTCGCTCGGCACTGAAGCTTTCTTT. It specifies CASSSLGTEAFF.

This chain connects TRBV7-7 to TRBJ2-1; D may be TRBD2 (5 bases). Germline V gene data show CDR1 as SSHAT and CDR2 as FNYEAQ (reference sequence). The length of the CDR3 is 15 residues. Between the trimmed V and J ends, which lost 2 bases and 0 bases, there was a span of 8 bases. The CDR3 reads CASSLRSGSYNEQFF. The CDR3 nucleotides are TGTGCCAGCAGCTTAAGGAGCGGCTCCTACAATGAGCAGTTCTTC.

The chain couples TRBV20-1 to TRBJ2-3, with TRBD2 matching 8 bases. Germline CDR1 DFQATT, CDR2 SNEGSKA (reference sequence). The CDR3 sequence is 16 residues long. With 3 bases clipped from V and 2 bases from J, the junction kept 10 bases outside the gene matches. The CDR3 DNA reads TGCAGTGCTAGTGGGGTAGCGGGATCCCTCACAGATACGCAGTATTTT. Encoded protein: CSASGVAGSLTDTQYF.

This clone was seen only once. V usage is TRBV10-1 and J usage is TRBJ2-3; 7 bases align to TRBD1. CDR3 length equals 11 residues. With 6 bases clipped from V and 6 bases from J, the junction kept 0 bases outside the gene matches. Germline V gives CDR1 WNHNN, CDR2 SYGVQD (reference sequence). The DNA of the CDR3 is TGCGCCAGCAGGACAGGGGATACGCAGTATTTT. As protein: CASRTGDTQYF.

This clone was found a few times. The gene calls are TRBV7-2 and TRBJ2-2; the D gene is possibly TRBD1 (6 bases). CDR3 size: 14 residues. Germline values: CDR1 SGHTA, CDR2 FQGNSA. Trimming took off 10 bases at V and 2 bases at J, with 14 bases between the two ends. CDR3 protein: CATTGYGNTGELFF. CDR3 coding DNA: TGTGCCACTACAGGGTACGGAAACACCGGGGAGCTGTTTTTT.

V usage is TRBV7-2 and J usage is TRBJ1-2; 9 nucleotides align to TRBD1. The CDR3 consists of 14 residues. The V gene's germline CDR1 is SGHTA and CDR2 FQGNSA. V lost 7 bases, J lost 3 bases, and 6 bases stayed unmatched. The CDR3 sequence is CASTPGTGHYGYTF. The DNA of the CDR3 is TGTGCCAGCACCCCCGGGACAGGGCACTATGGCTACACCTTC.

About this clone: This same CDR3 is encoded by further DNA sequences in the sample. This chain uses TRBV5-1 with TRBJ2-5, with unresolved D. The V and J ends lost 0 bases and 3 bases respectively, with 6 bases between them. Germline assignment: CDR1 SGHRS and CDR2 YFSETQ. This CDR3 has 13 amino acids. The CDR3 loop is CASSLGVEETQYF. CDR3 DNA sequence: TGCGCCAGCAGCTTGGGAGTAGAAGAGACCCAGTACTTC.